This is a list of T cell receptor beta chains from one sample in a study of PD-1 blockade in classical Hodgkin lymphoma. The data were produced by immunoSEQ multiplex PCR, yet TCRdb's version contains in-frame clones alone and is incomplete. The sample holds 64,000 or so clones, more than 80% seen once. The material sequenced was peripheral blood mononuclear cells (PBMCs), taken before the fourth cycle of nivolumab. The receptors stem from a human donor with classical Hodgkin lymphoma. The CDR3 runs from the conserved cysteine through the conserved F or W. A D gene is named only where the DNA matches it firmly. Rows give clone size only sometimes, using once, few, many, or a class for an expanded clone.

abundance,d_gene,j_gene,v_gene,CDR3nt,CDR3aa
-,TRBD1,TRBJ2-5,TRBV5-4,TGTGCCAGCAGCTTCCCCCCGGGACAGGGTAAAGAGACCCAGTACTTC,CASSFPPGQGKETQYF
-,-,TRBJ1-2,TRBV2,TGTGCCAAAAAGGAGGGGAAAGGGTTTAACTATGGCTACACCTTC,CAKKEGKGFNYGYTF
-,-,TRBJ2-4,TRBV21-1,TGTGCCAGCAGCAGAACAGCATTAAGGGCAGTGGGCGGGAGGGGAAAAAACATTCAGTACTTC,CASSRTALRAVGGRGKNIQYF
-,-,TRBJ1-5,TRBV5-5,TGTGCCAGCAGCTTCGATCGTGAGCCCCAGCATTTT,CASSFDREPQHF
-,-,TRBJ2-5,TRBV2,TGTGCCAGCAGTCTTGGGGAGACCCAGTACTTC,CASSLGETQYF
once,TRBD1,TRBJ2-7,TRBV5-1,TGCGCCAGCAGCCCAGAGACAGGGTTCGAGCAGTACTTC,CASSPETGFEQYF
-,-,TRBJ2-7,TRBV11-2,TGTGCCAGCAGCCCCTTAAGGGCCACAAGCTCCTACGAGCAGTACTTC,CASSPLRATSSYEQYF
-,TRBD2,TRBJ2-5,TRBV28,TGTGCCAGCAGTTTGAGCGGGGGCCAAAGGGGAGAGACCCAGTACTTC,CASSLSGGQRGETQYF
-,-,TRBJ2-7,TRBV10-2,TGCGCCAGCCGACTAGAGGGAACCTACGAGCAGTACTTC,CASRLEGTYEQYF
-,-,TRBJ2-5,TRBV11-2,TGTGCCAGCAGCACAGGCGTACTAGCACAAGAGACCCAGTACTTC,CASSTGVLAQETQYF
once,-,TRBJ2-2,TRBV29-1,TGCAGCGTTCGTGGAGGAGGGGACTCGAACACCGGGGAGCTGTTTTTT,CSVRGGGDSNTGELFF
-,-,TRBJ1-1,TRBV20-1,TGCAGTGCTAGAGACGACAGCAAAGCTTTCTTT,CSARDDSKAFF
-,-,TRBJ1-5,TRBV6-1,TGTGCCAGCAGTGAAAATCAGCCCCAGCATTTT,CASSENQPQHF
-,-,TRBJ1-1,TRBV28,TGTGCCAGCAGTTTCCCCTCAAAGAACACTGAAGCTTTCTTT,CASSFPSKNTEAFF
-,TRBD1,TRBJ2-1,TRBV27,TGTGCCAGCAGTCGGGGAACAGGGGGGCACAATGAGCAGTTCTTC,CASSRGTGGHNEQFF
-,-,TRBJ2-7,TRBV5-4,TGTGCCAGCAGCTTGGGTGTGGACAGCTCCTACGAGCAGTACTTC,CASSLGVDSSYEQYF
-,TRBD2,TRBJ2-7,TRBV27,TGTGCCAGCAGACAGGTAGTAAGCGGGGGAGAAACCGAGCAGTACTTC,CASRQVVSGGETEQYF
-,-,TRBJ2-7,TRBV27,TGTGCCAGCAGTTTCTGGGGTTCCTACGAGCAGTACTTC,CASSFWGSYEQYF
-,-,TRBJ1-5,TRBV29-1,TGCAGCGTTGAAGTAGGGGCTAATCAGCCCCAGCATTTT,CSVEVGANQPQHF
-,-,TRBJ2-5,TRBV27,TGTGCCAGCAGGATGGCTCGACAGCCAGAGACCCAGTACTTC,CASRMARQPETQYF
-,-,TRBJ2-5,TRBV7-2,TGTGCCAGCAGCTTAGCTGTGCGACTACAAGAGACCCAGTACTTC,CASSLAVRLQETQYF
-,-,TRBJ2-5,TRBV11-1,TGTGCCAGCAGCTTGGGTAGCCTGAGAGGATCTCGAGAGACCCAGTACTTC,CASSLGSLRGSRETQYF
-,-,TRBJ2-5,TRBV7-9,TGTGCCAGCAGCTTAGCCGCAGGTCAAGAGACCCAGTACTTC,CASSLAAGQETQYF
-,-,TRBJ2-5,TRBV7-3,TGTGCCAGCAGCCCTGGACCCCACGAGACCCAGTACTTC,CASSPGPHETQYF
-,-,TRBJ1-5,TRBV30,TGTGCTTGGAGTGTATCAGGGGCTGGACGGCCCCAGCATTTT,CAWSVSGAGRPQHF
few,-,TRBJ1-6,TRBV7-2,TGTGCCAGCAGCTCAACAAGGGACCTCCACTTT,CASSSTRDLHF
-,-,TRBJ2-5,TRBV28,TGTGCCAGCAGTCTATTTGTTGACCCTAGAGAGACCCAGTACTTC,CASSLFVDPRETQYF
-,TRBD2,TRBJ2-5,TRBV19,TGTGCCAGTAGTTTCCGACGGGAGGGAGAGACCCAGTACTTC,CASSFRREGETQYF
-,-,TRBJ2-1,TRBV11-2,TGTGCCAGCAGCTCCGTTCGGGGGAGACCCGTGAATGAGCAGTTCTTC,CASSSVRGRPVNEQFF
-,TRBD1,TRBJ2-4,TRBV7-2,TGTGCCAGCAGCCCCGGGACAGGGGACATTCAGTACTTC,CASSPGTGDIQYF
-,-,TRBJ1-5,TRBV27,TGTGCCAGCAGTTTATTGGTTCCCCAGACAGGTTTAAATCAGCCCCAGCATTTT,CASSLLVPQTGLNQPQHF
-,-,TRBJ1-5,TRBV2,TGTGCCAGTACCGGGGGGACGTATAGCAATCAGCCCCAGCATTTT,CASTGGTYSNQPQHF
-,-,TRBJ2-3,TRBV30,TGTGCCTGGAGTCCCGGACTTTCTCTTTCTAGCACAGATACGCAGTATTTT,CAWSPGLSLSSTDTQYF
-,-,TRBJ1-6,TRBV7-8,TGTGCCAGCAGCGCCGACGCCGGGGTCGGTTCACCCCTCCACTTT,CASSADAGVGSPLHF
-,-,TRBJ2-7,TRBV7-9,TGTGCCAGCAGCTTTTCAGCGGACGAGCAGTACTTC,CASSFSADEQYF
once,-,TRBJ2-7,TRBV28,TGTGCCAGCAGTCCCCCTTATCGGGACTCCTACGAGCAGTACTTC,CASSPPYRDSYEQYF
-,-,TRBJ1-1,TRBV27,TGTGCCAGCAGTCCCAGGGTCGGGGTCACTGAAGCTTTCTTT,CASSPRVGVTEAFF
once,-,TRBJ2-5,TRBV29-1,TGCAGCGTTAGGCCACAAGAGACCCAGTACTTC,CSVRPQETQYF
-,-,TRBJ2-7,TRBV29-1,TGCAGCGTTGAAATGGCGGGGTCCTACGAGCAGTACTTC,CSVEMAGSYEQYF
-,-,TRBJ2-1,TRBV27,TGTGCCAGCATCCCGGTGAGGGGGGGCAATGAGCAGTTCTTC,CASIPVRGGNEQFF
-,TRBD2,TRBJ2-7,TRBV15,TGTGCCACCAGCATTCAAGCTAGCGGGAGCTACGAGCAGTACTTC,CATSIQASGSYEQYF
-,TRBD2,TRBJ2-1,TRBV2,TGTGCCGGCCCCCTCCTAGCGGGTGTGGATGAGCAGTTCTTC,CAGPLLAGVDEQFF
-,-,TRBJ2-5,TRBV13,TGTGCCAGCAGCTCGACAATTACGGAGACCCAGTACTTC,CASSSTITETQYF
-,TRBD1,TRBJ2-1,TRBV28,TGTGCCAGCAGTTTCAGGGGGCCTACCTACAATGAGCAGTTCTTC,CASSFRGPTYNEQFF
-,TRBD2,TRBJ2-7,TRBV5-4,TGTGCCAGCACAAGACTAGCGGGGGGGCCGGGCGAGCAGTACTTC,CASTRLAGGPGEQYF
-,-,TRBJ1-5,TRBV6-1,TGTGCCAGCAAATACGACGGATATAGCAATCAGCCCCAGCATTTT,CASKYDGYSNQPQHF
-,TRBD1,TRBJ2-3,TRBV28,TGTGCCAGCAGCTTGACAGGGACCACAGATACGCAGTATTTT,CASSLTGTTDTQYF
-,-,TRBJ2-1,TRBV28,TGTGCCAGCTCATACCTCGACTCCACCCCGGGGAATGAGCAGTTCTTC,CASSYLDSTPGNEQFF
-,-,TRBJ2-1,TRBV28,TGTGCCAGCAGTTACCCCGTAATGAATGACAATGAGCAGTTCTTC,CASSYPVMNDNEQFF
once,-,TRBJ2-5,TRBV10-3,TGTGCCATCAGTGAGGCAGACAAGCCCCAAGAGACCCAGTACTTC,CAISEADKPQETQYF
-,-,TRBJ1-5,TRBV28,TGTGCCAGCAGTTCAGGGGTTCAGCCCCAGCATTTT,CASSSGVQPQHF
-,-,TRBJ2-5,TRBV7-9,TGTGCCAGCAGTCCGATCGGGGGCCCACGGGCCCAGTACTTC,CASSPIGGPRAQYF
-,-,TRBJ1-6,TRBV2,TGTGCCAGCAGGGGCTACAGTTATAATTCACCCCTCCACTTT,CASRGYSYNSPLHF
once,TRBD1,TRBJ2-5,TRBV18,TGTGCCAGCTCACCACTAGGGGGCTACCAAGAGACCCAGTACTTC,CASSPLGGYQETQYF
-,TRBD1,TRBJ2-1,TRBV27,TGTGCCAGCAGTCCGAGGACAGGGGTTTGGGATGAGCAGTTCTTC,CASSPRTGVWDEQFF
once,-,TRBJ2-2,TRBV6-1,TGTGCCAGCAGTGAACTGGGACCGATCACCGGGGAGCTGTTTTTT,CASSELGPITGELFF
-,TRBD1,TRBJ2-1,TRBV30,TGTGCCTGGAGTGTACGAGTCTGGGGACAGCGTGCACGCAATGAGCAGTTCTTC,CAWSVRVWGQRARNEQFF
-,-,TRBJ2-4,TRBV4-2,TGTGCCAGCAGCCAAACCCAGGGGTCAAACATTCAGTACTTC,CASSQTQGSNIQYF
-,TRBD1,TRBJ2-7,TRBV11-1,TGTGCCAGCAGCTGGGACAGGGGGGAATCTGGCTACGAGCAGTACTTC,CASSWDRGESGYEQYF